These 30 T cell receptor beta chains came from one sample sequenced in a study of CD8+CD57+ T cells in acquired aplastic anemia (dated 2018 in TCRdb). Sequencing was performed on an Illumina HiSeq 2000. TCR beta VDJ combination and CDR3 sequence profiling used genomic DNA as the template. Clones were called with MiXCR by TCRdb after fastp trimmed the public reads at Q25, and only in-frame beta chains were retained. Rows are unified per CDR3 protein, each entry keeping the most common DNA and genes. In all, the sample holds around 500,000 distinct CDR3 sequences, and about a third of those were seen once. The top ten hold 0.75% to 0.95% of the sample. Patients chosen for sequencing had shown expansion of CD8+CD57+ cells by flow cytometry. Sequences were obtained from sorted CD4+, CD8+, or CD8+CD57+ T cells (not recorded which) from PBMCs. These receptor sequences come from a human donor with aplastic anemia.

This clonotype was seen many times. V usage is TRBV5-1 and J usage is TRBJ2-7, with 8 bases fitting TRBD1. The junction had 5 bases not matched to a gene; V was cut back by 2 bases and J by 4 bases. This CDR3 has 14 amino acids. CDR1 SGHRS and CDR2 YFSETQ come from the germline V gene. The CDR3 here is CASSFDRGGYEQYF. In nucleotides, the CDR3 is TGCGCCAGCAGCTTCGACAGGGGAGGATACGAGCAGTACTTC.

To note about this clonotype: A much larger clone differs by one base, so this may be a read error. The chain joins TRBV20-1 to TRBJ2-3; unclear D gene. V lost 0 bases, J lost 2 bases, and 0 bases lay in between. The CDR3 length is 11 residues. CDR1 and CDR2 from the germline V gene are DFQATT and SNEGSKA (reference sequence). Written as DNA, the CDR3 is TGCAGTGCTAGAGACACAGATACGCAGTATTTT. It yields the protein CSARDTDTQYF.

This clonotype was seen at least ten times. The chain is built from TRBV20-1 and TRBJ1-5; TRBD1 might be the D (6 bases). The CDR3 runs to 15 residues. The V end lost 3 bases, the J end lost 2 bases, and 14 bases lay between the germline ends. Germline lookup yields CDR1 DFQATT and CDR2 SNEGSKA (reference sequence). This CDR3 reads CSASSVQGGNQPQHF. For the CDR3, the DNA is TGCAGTGCTAGTTCTGTACAGGGCGGCAATCAGCCCCAGCATTTT.

This clonotype came up a few times. The chain couples TRBV25-1 to TRBJ1-6; no firm D call. The V gene's germline CDR1 is MGHDK and CDR2 SYGVNS. V dropped 8 bases and J dropped 7 bases, with 18 bases sitting between them. The CDR3 extends over 15 amino acids. CDR3 nucleotides: TGTGCCAGCTCACCAGGTGGGGATAGGAATTCACCCCTCCACTTT. As protein: CASSPGGDRNSPLHF.

This rearrangement joins TRBV4-2 to TRBJ1-2; TRBD1 agrees at 11 bases. The germline V gene encodes CDR1 LGHNA and CDR2 YNFKEQ. J was trimmed by 3 bases and V by 2 bases; bases with no gene match: 8. CDR3 size: 17 residues. As DNA, the CDR3 is TGTGCCAGCAGCCAACCCCGCGGGACAGGGGGGTACTATGGCTACACCTTC. Its protein is CASSQPRGTGGYYGYTF.

At least ten counts were recorded for this clonotype. The chain uses TRBV12-3 or TRBV12-4 and TRBJ1-5, with D unclear. This CDR3 spans 14 amino acids. Trimming took off 3 bases at V and 3 bases at J, with 9 bases between the two ends. The CDR3 bases are TGTGCCAGCAGTTTTTCCGGGCACAATCAGCCCCAGCATTTT. It encodes CASSFSGHNQPQHF.

This clonotype has a handful of counts. Since no conserved phenylalanine or tryptophan closes the CDR3, a read error is the likely cause. The chain is built from TRBV9 and TRBJ1-2; 7 bases agree with TRBD1. This CDR3 has 16 residues. V was clipped by 4 bases and J by 0 bases; unmatched bases: 9. CDR1 is SGDLS, CDR2 YYNGEE, per germline. The CDR3 DNA follows: TGTGCCAGCAGCCCTCGAGGGGACAGAACTAACTATGGCTACACCCTC. Amino acids: CASSPRGDRTNYGYTL.

The J gene is TRBJ2-7, the V gene TRBV2; 8 bases are a match to TRBD1. J gave up 3 bases and V 6 bases, and 10 bases lay outside the gene matches. Per germline, CDR1 SNHLY and CDR2 FYNNEI. The CDR3 loop spans 15 amino acids. The CDR3 region is CASRGRTGLIYEQYF. CDR3 DNA: TGTGCCAGCAGAGGGCGGACAGGGCTCATCTACGAGCAGTACTTC.

In its sample, this clonotype was seen many times. This chain links TRBV2 with TRBJ1-2; the D gene is possibly TRBD1 (5 bases). Germline V gene sequence: CDR1 SNHLY, CDR2 FYNNEI. With 3 bases removed from V and 2 bases from J, the gap between germline ends came to 10 bases. The CDR3 loop spans 14 amino acids. In nucleotides, the CDR3 is TGTGCCAGCAGTGACGTGAGACAGAACTATGGCTACACCTTC. The encoded protein is CASSDVRQNYGYTF.

As regards this clonotype: A much larger clone is a single base away; this may be a read error. This chain links TRBV20-1 with TRBJ2-5; no definite D call. Per the germline V gene, CDR1 is DFQATT and CDR2 is SNEGSKA (reference sequence). CDR3 length: 12 amino acids. The DNA of the CDR3 is TGCGGTGCTCTCTGGACCCTGGAGACCCAGTACTTC. Protein product: CGALWTLETQYF.

This clonotype has at least ten counts. The chain combines TRBV5-1 with TRBJ1-2, with a tentative D call TRBD1 (5 bases). V was trimmed by 0 bases and J by 7 bases, leaving 13 bases between them. CDR1 SGHRS and CDR2 YFSETQ come from the germline V gene. This CDR3 region has 14 residues. CDR3 amino acids: CASSLVGRDSGYTF. In DNA form, the CDR3 reads TGCGCCAGCAGCTTGGTGGGCAGGGATTCTGGCTACACCTTC.

This clonotype was recorded many times. The CDR3 DNA follows: TGTGCCATCCAAGCTTGGGCTAGCGGGCGGACCTACGAGCAGTACTTC. Its translation: CAIQAWASGRTYEQYF. The rearrangement uses TRBV10-3 and TRBJ2-7, with 8 positions matching TRBD2. V lost 8 bases, J lost 2 bases, and 14 bases stayed unmatched. The CDR3 is 16 residues long. In germline, CDR1 is ENHRY, CDR2 SYGVKD.

This clonotype has more than one count but fewer than ten. Just one base apart from a much larger clone, this may be a read error. The V and J genes are TRBV2 and TRBJ1-4; D gene uncertain. The CDR3 loop spans 12 amino acids. The germline V gene encodes CDR1 SNHLY and CDR2 FYNNEI. The CDR3 is CASSERHEKLLF. Written as DNA, the CDR3 is TGTGCCAGCAGTGAAAGGCATGAAAAACTGCTTTTT.

The V and J genes are TRBV15 and TRBJ2-5; 8 bases are shared with TRBD2. Trimming cost V 10 bases and J 5 bases; bases outside gene matches: 15. The CDR3 totals 15 residues. Germline V lookup: CDR1 LNHNV, CDR2 YYDKDF (reference sequence). The CDR3 loop is CASSYSGGSGETQYF. CDR3 bases: TGTGCCAGCAGTTACTCGGGGGGGTCGGGGGAGACCCAGTACTTC.

This rearrangement joins TRBV19 to TRBJ1-1, with 9 bases fitting TRBD1. CDR1 is LNHDA and CDR2 is SQIVND in the germline V gene (reference sequence). The CDR3 is 16 amino acids. Trimming cost V 2 bases and J 1 base; bases outside gene matches: 5. The CDR3 loop reads CASSIRDRVRNTEAFF. CDR3 nucleotides: TGTGCCAGTAGTATACGGGACAGGGTTCGGAACACTGAAGCTTTCTTT. Full variable domain (missing parts from reference TRBV19 and TRBJ1-1): DGGITQSPKYLFRKEGQNVTLSCEQNLNHDAMYWYRQDPGQGLRLIYYSQIVNDFQKGDIAEGYSVSREKKESFPLTVTSAQKNPTAFYLCASSIRDRVRNTEAFFGQGTRLTVV.

Ten or more counts support this clonotype. V is TRBV29-1 and J is TRBJ2-5; D is unclear. This CDR3 spans 12 amino acids. V was cut by 6 bases and J by 3 bases, with 11 bases left in between. Germline V CDR1 and CDR2: SQVTM, ANQGSEA. The CDR3 DNA reads TGCAGCGTCGCCTCCGCGGAAGAGACCCAGTACTTC. Protein product: CSVASAEETQYF. Full variable domain (outside the CDR3, taken from reference TRBV29-1 and TRBJ2-5): SAVISQKPSRDICQRGTSLTIQCQVDSQVTMMFWYRQQPGQSLTLIATANQGSEATYESGFVIDKFPISRPNLTFSTLTVSNMSPEDSSIYLCSVASAEETQYFGPGTRLLVL.

Note on this clonotype: In this CDR3 the conserved last residue, phenylalanine or tryptophan, is missing, so a read error is likely. The chain is built from TRBV6-1 and TRBJ1-1; 7 bases agree with TRBD1. Looked up from germline, CDR1 is MNHNS and CDR2 is SASEGT. With 7 bases clipped from V and 5 bases from J, the junction kept 10 bases outside the gene matches. The CDR3 sequence is 14 residues long. The CDR3 spells CASTQGAGGTEAFL. In DNA form, the CDR3 reads TGTGCCAGCACCCAAGGGGCAGGGGGTACTGAAGCTTTCCTT.

This chain uses TRBV4-2 with TRBJ2-4, with 8 bases matching TRBD1. CDR1 and CDR2 from the germline V gene are LGHNA and YNFKEQ. The V and J ends lost 0 bases and 7 bases, in that order; junction bases with no gene match: 17. The CDR3 spans 19 residues. Written as DNA, the CDR3 is TGTGCCAGCAGCCAAGACCCAGGGGGCCTATCGTCCCTGCCGAACATTCAGTACTTC. Amino acids: CASSQDPGGLSSLPNIQYF.

This clonotype turned up a few times. The genes are TRBV7-3 and TRBJ1-2; 8 bases agree with TRBD1. Germline CDR1 reads SGHTA; CDR2 reads FQGTGA. The CDR3 totals 13 residues. The trim removed 5 bases at V and 8 bases at J, leaving 7 bases unmatched. CDR3 in amino acids: CASSTQGAQGYTF. CDR3 nucleotides: TGTGCCAGCAGCACCCAGGGGGCGCAAGGCTACACCTTC.

CDR3 loop: CSAERSVYEQYF. The DNA for the CDR3 is TGCAGTGCCGAGAGATCTGTATACGAGCAGTACTTC. This sequence joins TRBV20-1 and TRBJ2-7; D not resolved. Germline V gene lookup returns CDR1 DFQATT and CDR2 SNEGSKA (reference sequence). The CDR3 runs to 12 residues. Trimming took 6 bases from V and 4 from J, leaving 13 bases between them.

This clonotype was recorded at least ten times. V is TRBV19 and J is TRBJ1-1, with D possibly being TRBD1 (5 bases). The V and J ends lost 5 bases and 10 bases respectively, with 17 bases between them. Germline CDR1 LNHDA, CDR2 SQIVND (reference sequence). The CDR3 has 13 amino acids. The CDR3: CASSRQISTVAFF. The CDR3 nucleotides are TGTGCCAGTAGTCGACAGATCTCTACAGTAGCTTTCTTT.

This clonotype was recorded at least ten times. This chain uses TRBV2 with TRBJ1-2, with D perhaps TRBD1 (5 bases). With 6 bases removed from V and 1 base from J, the gap between germline ends came to 12 bases. CDR1 SNHLY and CDR2 FYNNEI come from the germline V gene. The CDR3 consists of 14 residues. The chain's CDR3 is CASSVRDGNYGYTF. The CDR3 DNA is TGTGCCAGCAGCGTCCGGGACGGTAACTATGGCTACACCTTC. Looking up the rest from reference TRBV2 and TRBJ1-2 gives the full variable domain: EPEVTQTPSHQVTQMGQEVILRCVPISNHLYFYWYRQILGQKVEFLVSFYNNEISEKSEIFDDQFSVERPDGSNFTLKIRSTKLEDSAMYFCASSVRDGNYGYTFGSGTRLTVV.

The chain combines TRBV19 with TRBJ2-7, with 9 bases that match TRBD2. Trimming at V came to 4 bases and at J to 1 base, leaving 5 bases not matched to a gene. The CDR3 has 15 amino acids. Germline V lookup: CDR1 LNHDA, CDR2 SQIVND (reference sequence). The CDR3 loop is CASSNGLAQSYEQYF. DNA of the CDR3: TGTGCCAGTAGTAACGGACTAGCGCAATCCTACGAGCAGTACTTC.

The gene calls are TRBV19 and TRBJ1-1; tentatively, D is TRBD1 (5 bases). Germline assignment: CDR1 LNHDA and CDR2 SQIVND (reference sequence). V was shortened by 10 bases and J by 0 bases, with 12 bases between the two germline ends. This CDR3 region has 13 residues. DNA of the CDR3: TGTGCCACCACAAGGGGCTTGAACACTGAAGCTTTCTTT. Amino acids: CATTRGLNTEAFF.

This clonotype was recorded a few times. The gene calls are TRBV25-1 and TRBJ1-2; D might be TRBD1 (5 bases). Germline CDR1 reads MGHDK; CDR2 reads SYGVNS. The CDR3 has 14 amino acids. Trimming left V 6 bases short and J 6 bases short, with 17 bases between. CDR3 protein: CASSIRGWGDGYTF. In nucleotides, the CDR3 is TGTGCCAGCAGCATAAGGGGATGGGGGGATGGCTACACCTTC.

In this sample, this clonotype turned up many times. V gene TRBV10-3 combines with J gene TRBJ2-5; 9 bases map to TRBD2. V shed 0 bases, J shed 6 bases, and the junction held 11 bases outside the gene matches. Germline CDR1 ENHRY, CDR2 SYGVKD. There are 17 residues in the CDR3. The CDR3 sequence is CAISESRSGRPTQTQYF. The CDR3 DNA sequence: TGTGCCATCAGTGAGTCGAGGAGCGGGAGGCCCACCCAGACCCAGTACTTC.

This chain connects TRBV6-4 to TRBJ2-1; TRBD2 is a possible D gene (5 bases). Germline assignment: CDR1 MRHNA and CDR2 SNTAGT. The CDR3 sequence is 13 residues long. The germline V and J ends were trimmed by 7 bases and 4 bases, with 11 bases remaining between them. The CDR3 DNA reads TGTGCCAGCATAGACTATCCTTACAATGAGCAGTTCTTC. This translates into CASIDYPYNEQFF.

This chain joins TRBV6-2 or TRBV6-3 and TRBJ2-7; 7 positions agree with TRBD1. Unmatched junction bases numbered 5, after V lost 7 bases and J lost 5 bases. This CDR3 has 12 residues. Looked up from germline, CDR1 is MNHEY and CDR2 is SVGEGT. The CDR3 loop is CASTSTGHEQYF. The CDR3 bases are TGTGCCAGCACTTCGACAGGGCACGAGCAGTACTTC.

Details on this clonotype: A much larger clone differs by one base, so this may be a read error. The V and J genes are TRBV7-9 and TRBJ2-2; 7 bases are shared with TRBD2. Germline V lookup: CDR1 SEHNR, CDR2 FQNEAQ (reference sequence). CDR3 size: 12 residues. V lost 3 bases and J lost 9; bases outside the gene matches: 1. CDR3 residues: CASSFGRWELFF. As DNA, the CDR3 is TGTGCCAGCAGCTTCGGGAGGTGGGAGCTGTTTTTT.

V usage is TRBV7-2 and J usage is TRBJ1-5, with unresolved D. Germline CDR1 and CDR2: SGHTA and FQGNSA. There are 15 residues in the CDR3. V was cut by 2 bases and J by 3 bases, with 11 bases left in between. The CDR3 is CASSLTRDNNQPQHF. CDR3 in DNA: TGTGCCAGCAGCTTAACTCGAGATAACAATCAGCCCCAGCATTTT.